Listed below are T cell receptor beta chains from one sample, sequenced in a study of shared T cell receptors in the human thymus. The assay was immunoSEQ multiplex PCR, and TCRdb's table has in-frame clones only and misses some. The table shows approximately 660,000 clones, with roughly 90% occurring only once. The same sample was also studied in work on human thymus T cells.

The sample consisted of thymocytes. These receptors were collected from a boy younger than two with a congenital heart defect. CDR3s include the opening cysteine and the closing phenylalanine or tryptophan. A D gene is named only where the DNA matches it firmly. Clone size is given for some rows only: seen once, a few or many times, or a class if the clone is expanded.

CDR3 length	D gene	J gene	clone size	V gene	CDR3 DNA	CDR3 protein
15	.	TRBJ2-3	.	TRBV15	TGTGCCACCAGGAAGGAGGGGCCCCTCACAGATACGCAGTATTTT	CATRKEGPLTDTQYF
11	.	TRBJ2-7	.	TRBV20-1	TGCAGCGCCCGGAGCTCCTACGAGCAGTACTTC	CSARSSYEQYF
15	.	TRBJ2-3	.	TRBV9	TGTGCCAGCAGCGTAGCTCCCCGGGTAGTGGATACGCAGTATTTT	CASSVAPRVVDTQYF
13	.	TRBJ2-1	.	TRBV6-6	TGTGCCAGCAGTTACTCAACAAACGATGAGCAGTTCTTC	CASSYSTNDEQFF
15	TRBD2	TRBJ2-2	few	TRBV5-1	TGCGCCAGCAGCCCCAGGACTAGCGGGAACGGGGAGCTGTTTTTT	CASSPRTSGNGELFF
13	TRBD2	TRBJ2-1	.	TRBV5-1	TGCGCCAGCAGCTGGGGACTAGCGGGAGTTCCGTTCTTC	CASSWGLAGVPFF
18	TRBD2	TRBJ2-1	.	TRBV29-1	TGCAGCGTTGAAGATGGCCTAGCGGGAGACCACTCCTACAATGAGCAGTTCTTC	CSVEDGLAGDHSYNEQFF
15	.	TRBJ1-2	.	TRBV9	TGTGCCAGCAGCCCGAGCGGTGGAGGTCACTATGGCTACACCTTC	CASSPSGGGHYGYTF
21	TRBD2	TRBJ2-3	.	TRBV7-2	TGTGCCAGCAGCTTAGCCCCTGCCAAGCGGGAGGGCCTCGGAAGCACAGATACGCAGTATTTT	CASSLAPAKREGLGSTDTQYF
13	.	TRBJ2-7	.	TRBV10-3	TGTGCCATCAGTGAAGAGAACTCCTACGAGCAGTACTTC	CAISEENSYEQYF
18	TRBD2	TRBJ2-7	.	TRBV6-4	TGTGCCAGCAGTGAATTCCTCGGGGCACTAGCGGGCGAAAACGAGCAGTACTTC	CASSEFLGALAGENEQYF
16	.	TRBJ2-7	.	TRBV4-3	TGCGCCAGCAGCCAAGATCCCCCTAGCGACACCTACGAGCAGTACTTC	CASSQDPPSDTYEQYF
15	.	TRBJ2-1	.	TRBV11-3	TGTGCCAGCAGCTTAGATGGTGGGCGGGACCATGAGCAGTTCTTC	CASSLDGGRDHEQFF
19	.	TRBJ2-3	.	TRBV7-8	TGTGCCAGCAGCTTAGCTCGGGGGAGAGGAAGGGTAGCGACAGATACGCAGTATTTT	CASSLARGRGRVATDTQYF
17	.	TRBJ1-1	.	TRBV18	TGTGCCAGCTCACTTTTTCAGAGGTCCGTGGGGAACACTGAAGCTTTCTTT	CASSLFQRSVGNTEAFF
15	TRBD2	TRBJ2-1	.	TRBV10-3	TGTGCCATCAATGGACTAGCGGGAGGTCGGGCTGAGCAGTTCTTC	CAINGLAGGRAEQFF
15	.	TRBJ1-1	.	TRBV5-8	TGTGCCAGCAGCTTGGAGTCCCGGGGAGGCAGTGAAGCTTTCTTT	CASSLESRGGSEAFF
14	.	TRBJ1-5	once	TRBV28	TGTGCCAGCAGTCCCCCCGAGGGAGAACAGCCCCAGCATTTT	CASSPPEGEQPQHF
16	.	TRBJ2-2	.	TRBV5-1	TGCGCCAGCAGCCGGACAGTTGGGGCGAACACCGGGGAGCTGTTTTTT	CASSRTVGANTGELFF